This record concerns one TCR beta chain sequence. Its cognate antigen is unknown. This entry is derived from a study of beta chain features in type 1 diabetes. Findings and caveats of the study: For patients, the naive, central memory and Treg TCRB repertoires appeared more alike than for healthy donors. A moderate, significant TCRB CDR3 shortening appeared in type 1 diabetes across four CD4+ subsets.

Expressed TCRB transcripts were sequenced after all isolated RNA was converted to cDNA. The read count averaged about 3.6 million across naive, central memory and regulatory T cell samples. Sequenced by immunoSEQ multiplex PCR; TCRdb stores in-frame clones only, minus some. The sample carries 240,000 or so clones, around 21% recorded once. Germline assignment: CDR1 SEHNR and CDR2 FQNEAQ (reference sequence). This CDR3 comprises 13 residues. Unmatched junction bases numbered 1, after V lost 2 bases and J lost 5 bases. The chain combines TRBV7-9 with TRBJ2-5, with 8 bases aligning to TRBD2. Sequenced: naive CD4+ T cells from blood. This TCR derives from a woman aged 40 to 49 with type 1 diabetes. The DNA for the CDR3 is TGTGCCAGCAGCTTACAGCGGGGGGAGACCCAGTACTTC. It is translated as CASSLQRGETQYF. Combining the CDR3 with reference TRBV7-9 and TRBJ2-5 gives the whole variable domain DTGVSQNPRHKITKRGQNVTFRCDPISEHNRLYWYRQTLGQGPEFLTYFQNEAQLEKSRLLSDRFSAERPKGSFSTLEIQRTEQGDSAMYLCASSLQRGETQYFGPGTRLLVL.